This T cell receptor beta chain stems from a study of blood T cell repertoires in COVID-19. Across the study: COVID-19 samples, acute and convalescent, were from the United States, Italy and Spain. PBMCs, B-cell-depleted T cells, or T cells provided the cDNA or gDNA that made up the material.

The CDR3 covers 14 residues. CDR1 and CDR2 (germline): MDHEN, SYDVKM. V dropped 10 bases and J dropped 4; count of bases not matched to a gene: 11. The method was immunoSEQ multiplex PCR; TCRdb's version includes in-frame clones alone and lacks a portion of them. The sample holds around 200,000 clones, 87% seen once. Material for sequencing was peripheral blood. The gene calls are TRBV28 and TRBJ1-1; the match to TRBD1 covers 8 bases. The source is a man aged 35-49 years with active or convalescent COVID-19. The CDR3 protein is CAIHRGSISTEAFF. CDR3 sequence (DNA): TGTGCCATCCACAGGGGGTCTATATCCACTGAAGCTTTCTTT.